Listed here are 24 T cell receptor beta chains from one sample, sequenced in a study of CD8+CD57+ T cells in acquired aplastic anemia. TCR beta VDJ combinations and CDR3 sequences were profiled from genomic DNA. TCRdb fed the reads into MiXCR, producing one record per CDR3 protein. Among around 170,000 distinct CDR3 sequences listed, about 64% were seen once. Source material: sorted CD4+, CD8+, or CD8+CD57+ T cells (not recorded which) from PBMCs. The receptors come from a human donor in good health.

The count of this clonotype is one. The genes are TRBV7-3 and TRBJ2-6; TRBD1 is a possible D gene (5 bases). The germline CDR1 and CDR2 sequences are SGHTA and FQGTGA. The CDR3 length is 16 residues. The V gene lost 4 bases and the J gene lost 0 bases, with 10 bases spanning the gap. The CDR3 reads CASSWEGVSGANVLTF. In nucleotides, the CDR3 is TGTGCCAGCAGCTGGGAAGGGGTCTCTGGGGCCAACGTCCTGACTTTC.

The rearrangement uses TRBV20-1 and TRBJ2-7; the D gene is possibly TRBD2 (5 bases). V lost 6 bases to trimming and J lost 7 bases, with 13 bases between them. There are 11 residues in the CDR3. From germline, CDR1 is DFQATT and CDR2 SNEGSKA (reference sequence). The CDR3 nucleotides read TGCAGTGCGGAGAACCGGGGTGAGCAGTACTTC. Amino acid sequence: CSAENRGEQYF.

This clonotype was seen a handful of times. The chain is built from TRBV28 and TRBJ2-1; 9 positions match TRBD1. The CDR3 is 14 residues long. From germline, CDR1 is MDHEN and CDR2 SYDVKM. V lost 6 bases and J lost 8; bases outside the gene matches: 8. The CDR3, as DNA: TGTGCCAGCAGGCCGGGACAGGGCTTCTATGAGCAGTTCTTC. As protein: CASRPGQGFYEQFF.

Only one count was recorded for this clonotype. This chain uses TRBV19 with TRBJ2-2, with D tentatively TRBD2 (6 bases). V was pared by 5 bases and J by 4 bases, with 14 bases between. The CDR3 is made up of 15 amino acids. Germline lookup yields CDR1 LNHDA and CDR2 SQIVND (reference sequence). The CDR3 nucleotides read TGTGCCAGTAGTCGCACCACTAGCAGCACCGGGGAGCTGTTTTTT. It yields the protein CASSRTTSSTGELFF.

The V call is TRBV20-1, the J call TRBJ2-7, with D possibly being TRBD1 (5 bases). The CDR3 is 13 residues long. Trimming took off 7 bases at V and 2 bases at J, with 15 bases between the two ends. Germline CDR1 and CDR2: DFQATT and SNEGSKA (reference sequence). This CDR3 reads CSEGRLGAYEQYF. CDR3 sequence (DNA): TGCAGTGAAGGTCGGTTAGGGGCCTACGAGCAGTACTTC.

At least ten counts were recorded for this clonotype. This chain links TRBV6-5 with TRBJ2-2; D ambiguous. V was shortened by 9 bases and J by 5 bases, with 10 bases between the two germline ends. Germline CDR1 and CDR2: MNHEY and SVGAGI. The length of the CDR3 is 12 residues. The CDR3 loop is CASQTLTGELFF. In DNA form, the CDR3 reads TGTGCCAGTCAGACCCTTACCGGGGAGCTGTTTTTT.

The genes are TRBV7-2 and TRBJ2-7, with D possibly matching TRBD2 (6 bases). This CDR3 has 15 residues. Germline CDR1 is SGHTA and CDR2 is FQGNSA. V was shortened by 4 bases and J by 2 bases, with 15 bases between the two germline ends. CDR3 residues: CASSSLNPGAYEQYF. The CDR3 nucleotides are TGTGCCAGCAGCTCCCTAAACCCGGGGGCCTACGAGCAGTACTTC.

The chain recombines TRBV10-3 with TRBJ1-4, with D possibly being TRBD1 (5 bases). Germline V gene sequence: CDR1 ENHRY, CDR2 SYGVKD. The CDR3 contains 16 residues. V was shortened by 5 bases and J by 7 bases, with 20 bases between the two germline ends. CDR3 sequence (DNA): TGTGCCATCAGTTTACGAGCCGGGACGCCGGTTGAAAAACTGTTTTTT. Translated: CAISLRAGTPVEKLFF.

Here the CDR3 DNA reads TGTGCCAGCAGTTTATCCCCGACTGTGGGGGGGAGACCCTACAATGAGCAGTTCTTC. Translating it yields CASSLSPTVGGRPYNEQFF. J is TRBJ2-1 and V is TRBV12-3 or TRBV12-4, with 7 bases identical to TRBD2. The CDR3 loop spans 19 amino acids. Unmatched junction bases numbered 15, after V lost 2 bases and J lost 2 bases.

This chain connects TRBV2 to TRBJ1-6; possible D gene TRBD1, 5 bases. This CDR3 contains 12 residues. V shed 11 bases and J shed 10 bases, with 15 bases lying between them. Germline CDR1 is SNHLY and CDR2 is FYNNEI. The CDR3 spells CAGGGIGSPLHF. The DNA of the CDR3 is TGTGCCGGGGGGGGGATAGGGTCACCCCTCCACTTT.

V usage is TRBV10-3 and J usage is TRBJ1-6, with TRBD1 matching 10 bases. The germline V gene has CDR1 ENHRY and CDR2 SYGVKD. The V and J ends lost 0 bases and 1 base, in that order; junction bases with no gene match: 9. This CDR3 has 20 residues. This CDR3 is CAISESTFGTGVSYNSPLHF. DNA for the CDR3: TGTGCCATCAGTGAGTCTACTTTCGGGACAGGGGTTTCCTATAATTCACCCCTCCACTTT.

This clonotype came up once. V and J are TRBV6-5 and TRBJ2-7; TRBD2 matches 12 bases. CDR3 length: 15 residues. Germline V lookup: CDR1 MNHEY, CDR2 SVGAGI. The V segment lost 7 bases and the J segment 0 bases; nucleotides outside the gene matches: 4. The CDR3 is CASTKTSGSSYEQYF. The CDR3 coding sequence is TGTGCCAGCACCAAGACTAGCGGGAGCTCCTACGAGCAGTACTTC.

The V gene is TRBV2, the J gene TRBJ2-2; D unresolved. V was shortened by 8 bases and J by 5 bases, with 12 bases between the two germline ends. The germline V gene encodes CDR1 SNHLY and CDR2 FYNNEI. The CDR3 has 13 residues. The CDR3 DNA follows: TGTGCCAGCGAGTTACACAGAACCGGGGAGCTGTTTTTT. This codes for CASELHRTGELFF.

Worth noting for this clonotype: This sequence may be a read error, since a much larger clone differs from it by one base. The chain links TRBV20-1 to TRBJ2-1; TRBD2 aligns across 13 bases. CDR1 is DFQATT, CDR2 SNEGSKA, per germline (reference sequence). The CDR3 consists of 16 residues. In DNA, the CDR3 is TGCAGTGCCCGCGGACTAGCGGGAGAGGCCTACAGTGAGCAGTTCTTC. It translates to CSARGLAGEAYSEQFF.

V and J are TRBV7-2 and TRBJ2-7, with D maybe TRBD2 (6 bases). The CDR3 runs to 13 residues. Looked up from germline, CDR1 is SGHTA and CDR2 is FQGNSA. V lost 4 bases, J lost 2 bases, and 9 bases lay in between. CDR3 bases: TGTGCCAGCAGCTCCACTAGCCCCTACGAGCAGTACTTC. Amino acid sequence: CASSSTSPYEQYF.

This chain links TRBV5-8 with TRBJ2-2; 12 nucleotides agree with TRBD2. This CDR3 is built from 16 residues. Germline assignment: CDR1 SGHTS and CDR2 YDEGEE. V shed 4 bases and J 3 bases; nucleotides not matched to a gene: 4. In DNA form, the CDR3 reads TGTGCCAGCAGCCTGGGACTAGCGGGCTACACCGGGGAGCTGTTTTTT. The encoded protein is CASSLGLAGYTGELFF.

The chain combines TRBV29-1 with TRBJ2-1, with 9 bases fitting TRBD2. The CDR3 has 16 amino acids. Per germline, CDR1 SQVTM and CDR2 ANQGSEA. Trimming at V came to 1 base and at J to 2 bases, leaving 6 bases not matched to a gene. CDR3: CSVEAKTSGPYNEQFF. The DNA for the CDR3 is TGCAGCGTTGAAGCGAAGACTAGCGGACCCTACAATGAGCAGTTCTTC.

As regards this clonotype: At one end the junction does not follow the germline gene, possibly because of a read error. The chain combines TRBV2 with TRBJ2-7; D may be TRBD2 (6 bases). Germline V gene data show CDR1 as SNHLY and CDR2 as FYNNEI. The CDR3 runs to 13 residues. Here the CDR3 DNA reads TGCGCCAGCAGTGCCCTACTAGCCTACGAGCGGTACTTC. It is translated as CASSALLAYERYF. Filled out from reference TRBV2 and TRBJ2-7, the complete variable domain reads EPEVTQTPSHQVTQMGQEVILRCVPISNHLYFYWYRQILGQKVEFLVSFYNNEISEKSEIFDDQFSVERPDGSNFTLKIRSTKLEDSAMYFCASSALLAYERYFGPGTRLTVT.

The chain has TRBV19 and TRBJ1-1; TRBD1 aligns across 7 bases. The CDR3 is 14 residues long. The trim removed 5 bases at V and 1 base at J, leaving 4 bases unmatched. Germline loops: CDR1 LNHDA, CDR2 SQIVND (reference sequence). The CDR3 here is CASSAWTGNTEAFF. CDR3 nucleotides: TGTGCCAGTAGTGCTTGGACAGGGAACACTGAAGCTTTCTTT.

The chain employs TRBV19 and TRBJ1-2; maybe TRBD1 (5 bases). The germline V and J ends were trimmed by 5 bases and 5 bases, with 15 bases remaining between them. CDR3 length: 14 residues. The germline V gene encodes CDR1 LNHDA and CDR2 SQIVND (reference sequence). The CDR3 region has the DNA TGTGCCAGTAGTCTTGGGCCAGGGAATTATGGCTACACCTTC. This codes for CASSLGPGNYGYTF. Together with reference TRBV19 and TRBJ1-2, the CDR3 gives the full variable domain: DGGITQSPKYLFRKEGQNVTLSCEQNLNHDAMYWYRQDPGQGLRLIYYSQIVNDFQKGDIAEGYSVSREKKESFPLTVTSAQKNPTAFYLCASSLGPGNYGYTFGSGTRLTVV.

Note on this clonotype: One end of the junction is discordant with germline, which a read error may explain. V gene TRBV24-1 combines with J gene TRBJ2-7; weak D call: TRBD1 (5 bases). Germline assignment: CDR1 KGHDR and CDR2 SFDVKD. This CDR3 has 13 residues. The CDR3 spells CATSDSGHYKQYF. The CDR3 nucleotides read TGTGCCACCAGTGACTCAGGACACTACAAGCAGTACTTC.

The CDR3 protein is CASSEYRASNNEQFF. As DNA, the CDR3 is TGTGCCAGCAGTGAATATCGTGCCAGCAACAATGAGCAGTTCTTC. This rearrangement joins TRBV25-1 to TRBJ2-1, with D unclear. Between the trimmed V and J ends, which lost 0 bases and 5 bases, there was a span of 11 bases. Looked up from germline, CDR1 is MGHDK and CDR2 is SYGVNS. CDR3 length: 15 residues.

The chain carries TRBV10-3 and TRBJ2-1, with 11 positions matching TRBD2. V dropped 5 bases and J dropped 14; count of bases not matched to a gene: 5. The CDR3 is 12 amino acids. CDR1 is ENHRY, CDR2 SYGVKD, per germline. The CDR3 here is CAISIAGGQEFF. In DNA form, the CDR3 reads TGTGCCATCAGTATAGCGGGGGGGCAGGAGTTCTTC.

Only one count was recorded for this clonotype. The gene calls are TRBV10-3 and TRBJ2-7; TRBD1 matches 7 bases. The length of the CDR3 is 12 residues. Germline CDR1 is ENHRY and CDR2 is SYGVKD. V lost 10 bases and J lost 5; bases outside the gene matches: 8. In nucleotides, the CDR3 is TGTGCCAGCAGACCAGGGGGTCACGAGCAGTACTTC. It codes for CASRPGGHEQYF.